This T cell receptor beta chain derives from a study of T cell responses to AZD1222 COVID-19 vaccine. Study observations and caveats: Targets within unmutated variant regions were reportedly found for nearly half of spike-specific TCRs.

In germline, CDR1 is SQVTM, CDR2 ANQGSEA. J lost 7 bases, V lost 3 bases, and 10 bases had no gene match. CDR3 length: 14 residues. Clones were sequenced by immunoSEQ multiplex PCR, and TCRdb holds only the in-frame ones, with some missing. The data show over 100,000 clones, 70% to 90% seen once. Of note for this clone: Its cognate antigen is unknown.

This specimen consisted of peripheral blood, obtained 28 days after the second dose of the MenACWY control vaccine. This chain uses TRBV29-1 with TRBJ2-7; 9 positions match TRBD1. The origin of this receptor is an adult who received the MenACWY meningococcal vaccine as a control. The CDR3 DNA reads TGCAGCGTTGAGGGTAGACAGGGGGGTCGGGAGCAGTACTTC. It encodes CSVEGRQGGREQYF.